Below, 13 T cell receptor beta chains from the same sample are listed, as sequenced in a study of monozygotic twins with inflammatory bowel disease. Reanalyzing the 5' RACE reads, TCRdb keeps one entry per CDR3 protein, without DNA. Recorded for this sample: fewer than 400,000 distinct CDR3 sequences. Material for sequencing was blood. The receptors derive from a human donor with ulcerative colitis or Crohn's disease, or a healthy co-twin of an affected twin (not recorded which).

The chain combines TRBV12-3 or TRBV12-4 with TRBJ2-7; TCRdb selects TRBD1, and the lack of DNA leaves this call unchecked. This CDR3 is 16 amino acids long. CDR3 in amino acids: CASTSTGTGFVYEQYF.

The chain carries TRBV6-5 and TRBJ1-5. Germline lookup yields CDR1 MNHEY and CDR2 SVGAGI. This CDR3 is 16 amino acids long. CDR3: CASSYDGAHSNQPQHF.

The chain uses TRBV6-1 and TRBJ1-1; TCRdb gives TRBD1 as the D gene, but with no DNA this cannot be confirmed. CDR1 is MNHNS and CDR2 is SASEGT in the germline V gene. The CDR3 runs 15 residues. CDR3 amino acids: CASRIDRVMNTEAFF.

The rearrangement links TRBV2 to TRBJ2-2; TCRdb outputs TRBD2, but without DNA this stays unchecked. Per germline, CDR1 SNHLY and CDR2 FYNNEI. The CDR3 sequence is 17 residues long. The CDR3 spells CASSESGRETNTGELFF.

The V and J genes are TRBV11-2 and TRBJ2-4; there is no DNA to check the TCRdb D call of TRBD1. Germline lookup yields CDR1 SGHAT and CDR2 FQNNGV. This CDR3 is 13 amino acids long. The CDR3 protein is CASSPMRGNIQYF. Full variable domain (missing parts from reference TRBV11-2 and TRBJ2-4): EAGVAQSPRYKIIEKRQSVAFWCNPISGHATLYWYQQILGQGPKLLIQFQNNGVVDDSQLPKDRFSAERLKGVDSTLKIQPAKLEDSAVYLCASSPMRGNIQYFGAGTRLSVL.

The J gene is TRBJ2-2, the V gene TRBV7-3. The length of the CDR3 is 13 residues. The germline CDR1 and CDR2 sequences are SGHTA and FQGTGA. This CDR3 reads CASSQGPTGELFF.

The chain has TRBV6-6 and TRBJ2-5; TCRdb designates TRBD1, a call that cannot be tested without DNA. Germline CDR1 MNHNY, CDR2 SVGAGI (reference sequence). There are 14 residues in the CDR3. The CDR3 reads CASSRGGVLETQYF.

V gene TRBV5-6 combines with J gene TRBJ2-7; there is no DNA to check the TCRdb D call of TRBD1. The CDR3 totals 14 residues. CDR1 and CDR2 from the germline V gene are SGHDT and YYEEEE. CDR3 protein: CASSLYQGSYEQYF.

The genes are TRBV20-1 and TRBJ1-2. Germline-derived CDR1 and CDR2 are DFQATT and SNEGSKA (reference sequence). The CDR3 is 11 amino acids. Here the CDR3 reads CSASSRYGYTF.

This chain links TRBV7-2 with TRBJ2-7; TCRdb outputs TRBD1, but without DNA this stays unchecked. CDR3 length: 16 residues. Germline assignment: CDR1 SGHTA and CDR2 FQGNSA. This CDR3 is CASSLTGTRGSYEQYF.

The gene calls are TRBV7-6 and TRBJ1-3. Germline V CDR1 and CDR2: SGHVS, FNYEAQ. This CDR3 is 13 amino acids long. The CDR3 protein is CASSPSAGNTIYF. Full variable domain (missing parts from reference TRBV7-6 and TRBJ1-3): GAGVSQSPRYKVTKRGQDVALRCDPISGHVSLYWYRQALGQGPEFLTYFNYEAQQDKSGLPNDRFSAERPEGSISTLTIQRTEQRDSAMYRCASSPSAGNTIYFGEGSWLTVV.

V and J are TRBV12-3 or TRBV12-4 and TRBJ1-6. The CDR3 extends over 12 amino acids. The CDR3 sequence: CASSLAEGPLHF.

The chain couples TRBV12-3 or TRBV12-4 to TRBJ2-1; as DNA is missing, the TRBD1 call by TCRdb cannot be tested. The CDR3 runs to 15 residues. CDR3 amino acids: CASSLWDKSYNEQFF.